This T cell receptor (beta chain) originates from a study of breast tumors, draining lymph nodes, adjacent tissues. This clonotype showed up many times. Axillary draining lymph nodes of breast cancer patients supplied the node samples. Trimming shortened V by 4 bases and J by 2 bases, and 11 bases separated the two germline ends. The CDR3 is 14 residues long. Using its own MiXCR run on the multiplex PCR reads, TCRdb lists one record per CDR3 protein. The sample yields about 130,000 distinct CDR3 sequences, about a fifth seen once. The source is a female donor with breast cancer. Some clones in this sample may be carry-over from other donors' samples. The sequenced sample was axillary lymph node tissue. The rearrangement links TRBV6-7 to TRBJ2-5; D is uncertain. TRBV6-7 is designated an ORF whose function remains uncertain. The CDR3 DNA reads TGTGCCAGCAGTTTCCAGACTGGACAAGAGACCCAGTACTTC. Protein product: CASSFQTGQETQYF.